The rows below give T cell receptor beta chains drawn from one sample of a study of blood T cell repertoires in COVID-19. Profiled with immunoSEQ multiplex PCR; TCRdb holds only in-frame clones, not every one. The sample contains around 140,000 clones, 85% to 90% of which appear only once. Specimen: peripheral blood. Every receptor here comes from a man between 65 and 80 years old with active COVID-19. Each CDR3 is given with its conserved first and last residue. The D gene is left open where the match is weak. Clone sizes are given selectively: once, few, many, or a class where the clone is expanded.

v_gene	abundance	d_gene	j_gene	CDR3aa	CDR3nt
TRBV19	.	TRBD2	TRBJ2-1	CASSPNELAGGPGYNEQFF	TGTGCCAGTAGTCCCAATGAACTAGCGGGAGGGCCGGGGTACAATGAGCAGTTCTTC
TRBV25-1	.	.	TRBJ2-2	CASSANSGSGELFF	TGTGCCAGCAGTGCGAATAGTGGGAGCGGGGAGCTGTTTTTT
TRBV3-1/TRBV3-2	.	.	TRBJ1-1	CASSQPGPGTEAFF	TGTGCCAGCAGCCAACCAGGTCCCGGCACTGAAGCTTTCTTT
TRBV12-3/TRBV12-4	.	.	TRBJ2-4	CASSPSTANIQYF	TGTGCCAGCAGCCCCTCGACAGCAAACATTCAGTACTTC
TRBV15	.	.	TRBJ1-3	CATSREGALGNTIYF	TGTGCCACCAGCAGAGAGGGGGCCTTGGGAAACACCATATATTTT
TRBV28	.	TRBD1	TRBJ1-5	CASNPATGGVLGSNQPQHF	TGTGCCAGCAACCCTGCGACAGGGGGCGTTTTGGGGAGCAATCAGCCCCAGCATTTT
TRBV28	.	.	TRBJ2-2	CASRAGPGELFF	TGTGCCAGCAGAGCGGGTCCCGGGGAGCTGTTTTTT
TRBV19	.	TRBD1	TRBJ1-4	CASKETGVPGTNEKLFF	TGTGCCAGTAAAGAGACAGGGGTACCGGGAACTAATGAAAAACTGTTTTTT
TRBV7-9	.	TRBD2	TRBJ2-2	CASSPTSGRDTGELFF	TGTGCCAGCAGCCCAACTAGCGGGAGGGATACCGGGGAGCTGTTTTTT
TRBV30	.	TRBD2	TRBJ2-7	CACQSGTTGYEQYF	TGTGCCTGCCAATCCGGGACTACTGGCTACGAGCAGTACTTC
TRBV28	few	.	TRBJ2-1	CASSSLGFWANEQFF	TGTGCCAGCAGTTCCCTTGGGTTCTGGGCGAATGAGCAGTTCTTC
TRBV9	.	.	TRBJ2-5	CASRGGRSQETQYF	TGTGCCAGCAGAGGGGGACGTAGCCAAGAGACCCAGTACTTC
TRBV19	.	TRBD2	TRBJ2-1	CASSLTATSIYNEQFF	TGTGCCAGTAGTCTTACCGCGACTAGCATCTACAATGAGCAGTTCTTC
TRBV28	.	.	TRBJ1-3	CASSRGQIGNTIYF	TGTGCCAGCAGCCGAGGACAGATCGGAAACACCATATATTTT
TRBV7-2	once	.	TRBJ1-1	CASSFSGGLNTEAFF	TGTGCCAGCAGCTTTTCCGGGGGGTTGAACACTGAAGCTTTCTTT
TRBV6-5	.	TRBD2	TRBJ2-1	CASSYPGTRIGEQFF	TGTGCCAGCAGTTACCCCGGGACTAGGATCGGTGAGCAGTTCTTC
TRBV2	medium-sized	.	TRBJ2-5	CASLTRKETQYF	TGTGCCAGCCTAACTAGAAAAGAGACCCAGTACTTC
TRBV18	.	.	TRBJ1-1	CASSPKGQNTEAFF	TGTGCCAGCTCACCAAAGGGGCAGAACACTGAAGCTTTCTTT
TRBV6-2/TRBV6-3	.	.	TRBJ1-5	CASSYRGTSILVSNQPQHF	TGTGCCAGCAGTTACCGAGGGACTTCGATTCTCGTGAGCAATCAGCCCCAGCATTTT
TRBV21-1	.	.	TRBJ1-2	CASSKRQGANGYTF	TGTGCCAGCAGCAAAAGGCAGGGGGCTAATGGCTACACCTTC
TRBV2	once	.	TRBJ1-2	CASRLGGAGYGYTF	TGTGCCAGCAGACTCGGGGGGGCAGGGTATGGCTACACCTTC
TRBV28	.	TRBD2	TRBJ2-7	CASSRGGWGEQYF	TGTGCCAGCAGCCGGGGGGGTTGGGGCGAGCAGTACTTC
TRBV14	.	.	TRBJ2-2	CASSHGGTVTGELFF	TGTGCCAGCAGCCATGGCGGGACTGTCACCGGGGAGCTGTTTTTT
TRBV28	once	.	TRBJ2-3	CASSPPRDPDTQYF	TGTGCCAGCAGTCCCCCCCGGGATCCAGATACGCAGTATTTT
TRBV6-6	.	.	TRBJ2-1	CASRKESSYNEQFF	TGTGCCAGCAGGAAAGAGAGCTCCTACAATGAGCAGTTCTTC